This T cell receptor (beta chain) is from a study of siplizumab effects on memory and regulatory T cells. Concerning this clone: What it binds is not known.

Study results and limitations: Whether the proliferating Tregs (from siplizumab cultures) were suppressive was not confirmed. Naive T cell populations appeared to exhibit greater diversity than memory cells and appeared to be major alloresponse contributors. To unstimulated subsets, only a minor fraction of alloreactive clones could be mapped.

Assays captured roughly 9.3 x 10^4 TCR templates per sample. Using immunoSEQ multiplex PCR, the repertoire was profiled, and TCRdb retains in-frame clones only, with some absent. Of 87,000 or so clones detected, approximately 90% appear once; the ten largest clones hold roughly 15%. Germline CDR1 LNHNV, CDR2 YYDKDF (reference sequence). The CDR3 has 16 amino acids. V was pared by 8 bases and J by 2 bases, with 19 bases between. Sequenced material: CD4+ T cells sorted from blood. The chain couples TRBV15 to TRBJ1-5; D remains ambiguous. This clonotype originated in a human donor in good health. CDR3 protein: CATSVDGEYGNQPQHF. As DNA, the CDR3 is TGTGCCACCTCGGTTGACGGGGAGTACGGCAATCAGCCCCAGCATTTT.